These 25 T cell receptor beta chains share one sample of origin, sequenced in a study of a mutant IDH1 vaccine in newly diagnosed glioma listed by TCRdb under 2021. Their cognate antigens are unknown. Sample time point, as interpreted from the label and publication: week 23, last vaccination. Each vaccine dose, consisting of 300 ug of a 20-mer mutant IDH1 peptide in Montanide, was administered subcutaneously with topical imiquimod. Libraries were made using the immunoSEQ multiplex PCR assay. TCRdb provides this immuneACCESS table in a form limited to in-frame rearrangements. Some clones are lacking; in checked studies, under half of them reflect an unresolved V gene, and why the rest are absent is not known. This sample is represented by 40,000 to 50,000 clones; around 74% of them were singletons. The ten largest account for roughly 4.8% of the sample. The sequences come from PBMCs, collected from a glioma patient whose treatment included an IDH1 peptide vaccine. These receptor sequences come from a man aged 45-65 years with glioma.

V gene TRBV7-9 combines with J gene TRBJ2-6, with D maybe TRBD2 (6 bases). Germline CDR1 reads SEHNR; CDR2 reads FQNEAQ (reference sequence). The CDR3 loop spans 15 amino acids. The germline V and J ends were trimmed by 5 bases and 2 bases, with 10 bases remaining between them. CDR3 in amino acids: CASSLSGAGANVLTF. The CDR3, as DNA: TGTGCCAGCAGCCTATCGGGGGCTGGGGCCAACGTCCTGACTTTC.

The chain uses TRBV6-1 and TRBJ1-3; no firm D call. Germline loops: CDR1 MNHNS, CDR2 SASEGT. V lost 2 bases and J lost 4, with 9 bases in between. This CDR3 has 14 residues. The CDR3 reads CASSEPISGNTIYF. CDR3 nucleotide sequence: TGTGCCAGCAGTGAACCTATTTCCGGAAACACCATATATTTT.

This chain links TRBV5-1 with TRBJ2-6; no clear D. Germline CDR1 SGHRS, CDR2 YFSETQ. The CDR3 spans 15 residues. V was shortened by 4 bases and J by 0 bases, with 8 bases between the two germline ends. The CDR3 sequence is CASSLDDSGANVLTF. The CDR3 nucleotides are TGCGCCAGCAGCCTTGATGACTCTGGGGCCAACGTCCTGACTTTC. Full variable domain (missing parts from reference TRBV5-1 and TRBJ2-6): KAGVTQTPRYLIKTRGQQVTLSCSPISGHRSVSWYQQTPGQGLQFLFEYFSETQRNKGNFPGRFSGRQFSNSRSEMNVSTLELGDSALYLCASSLDDSGANVLTFGAGSRLTVL.

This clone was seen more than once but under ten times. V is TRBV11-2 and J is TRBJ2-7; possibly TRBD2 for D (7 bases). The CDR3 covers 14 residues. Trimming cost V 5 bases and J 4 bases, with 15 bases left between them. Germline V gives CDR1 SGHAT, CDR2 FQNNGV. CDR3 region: CASSAAGAGYEQYF. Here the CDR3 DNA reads TGTGCCAGCAGCGCTGCGGGGGCTGGGTACGAGCAGTACTTC.

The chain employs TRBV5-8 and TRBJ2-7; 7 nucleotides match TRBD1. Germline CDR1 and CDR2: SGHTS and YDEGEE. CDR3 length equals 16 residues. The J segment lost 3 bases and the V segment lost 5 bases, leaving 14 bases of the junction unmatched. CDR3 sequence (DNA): TGTGCCAGCAGAGCTCTGGGGGACAGTCAAAGCTACGAGCAGTACTTC. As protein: CASRALGDSQSYEQYF.

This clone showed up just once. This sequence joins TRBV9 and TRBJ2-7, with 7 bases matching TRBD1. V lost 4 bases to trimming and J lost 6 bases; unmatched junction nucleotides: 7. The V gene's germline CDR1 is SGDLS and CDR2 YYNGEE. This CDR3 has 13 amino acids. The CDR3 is CASSPIPGGEQYF. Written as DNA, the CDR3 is TGTGCCAGCAGCCCTATTCCAGGGGGCGAGCAGTACTTC.

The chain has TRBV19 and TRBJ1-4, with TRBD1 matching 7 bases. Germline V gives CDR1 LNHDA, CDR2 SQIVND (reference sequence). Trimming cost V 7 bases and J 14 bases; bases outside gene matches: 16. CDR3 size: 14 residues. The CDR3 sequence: CASTPPPRGSRLFF. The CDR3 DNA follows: TGTGCCAGTACTCCTCCCCCCAGGGGGTCGAGGCTGTTTTTT.

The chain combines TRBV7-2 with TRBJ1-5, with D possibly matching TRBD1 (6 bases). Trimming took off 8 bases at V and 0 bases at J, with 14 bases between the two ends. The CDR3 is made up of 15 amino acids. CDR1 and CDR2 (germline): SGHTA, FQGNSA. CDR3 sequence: CASAGGAYSNQPQHF. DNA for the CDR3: TGTGCCAGCGCCGGGGGGGCCTATAGCAATCAGCCCCAGCATTTT.

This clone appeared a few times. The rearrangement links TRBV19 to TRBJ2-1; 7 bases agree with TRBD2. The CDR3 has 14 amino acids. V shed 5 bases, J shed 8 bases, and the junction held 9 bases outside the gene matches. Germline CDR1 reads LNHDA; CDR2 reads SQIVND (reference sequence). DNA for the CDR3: TGTGCCAGTAGTCGGGGGGTTTTACGGGATGAGCAGTTCTTC. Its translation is CASSRGVLRDEQFF.

For the CDR3, the DNA is TGTGCCAGCAGCTTCGACAGGGGGGATAGCAATCAGCCCCAGCATTTT. Translating gives CASSFDRGDSNQPQHF. The chain couples TRBV7-2 to TRBJ1-5; 9 nucleotides line up with TRBD1. The germline V gene encodes CDR1 SGHTA and CDR2 FQGNSA. The CDR3 length is 16 residues. Trimming at V came to 3 bases and at J to 0 bases, leaving 3 bases not matched to a gene.

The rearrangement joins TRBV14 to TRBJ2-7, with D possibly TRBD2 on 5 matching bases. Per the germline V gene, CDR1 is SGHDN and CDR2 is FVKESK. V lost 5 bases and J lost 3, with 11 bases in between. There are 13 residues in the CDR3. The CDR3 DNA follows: TGTGCCAGCAGCTTCTTCGGGGTCTACGAGCAGTACTTC. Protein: CASSFFGVYEQYF.

CDR3 protein: CSVEDGFYEQYF. The CDR3 DNA reads TGCAGCGTTGAAGATGGCTTTTACGAGCAGTACTTC. The rearrangement links TRBV29-1 to TRBJ2-7; D call uncertain. This CDR3 contains 12 residues. Trimming shortened V by 0 bases and J by 4 bases, and 7 bases separated the two germline ends. CDR1 is SQVTM and CDR2 is ANQGSEA in the germline V gene.

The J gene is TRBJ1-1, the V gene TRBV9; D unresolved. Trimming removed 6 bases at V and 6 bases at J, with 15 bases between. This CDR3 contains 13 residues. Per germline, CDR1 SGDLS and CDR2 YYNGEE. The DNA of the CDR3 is TGTGCCAGCATTATACTCCCGGGGTCTGAAGCTTTCTTT. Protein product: CASIILPGSEAFF. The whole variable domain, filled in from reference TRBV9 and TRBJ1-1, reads DSGVTQTPKHLITATGQRVTLRCSPRSGDLSVYWYQQSLDQGLQFLIQYYNGEERAKGNILERFSAQQFPDLHSELNLSSLELGDSALYFCASIILPGSEAFFGQGTRLTVV.

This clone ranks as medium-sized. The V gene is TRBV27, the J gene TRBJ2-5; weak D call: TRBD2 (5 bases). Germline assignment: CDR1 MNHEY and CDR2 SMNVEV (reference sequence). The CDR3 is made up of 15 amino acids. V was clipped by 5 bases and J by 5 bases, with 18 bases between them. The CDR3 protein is CASSPRLGSLETQYF. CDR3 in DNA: TGTGCCAGCAGTCCCCGTTTAGGGAGTTTGGAGACCCAGTACTTC.

The CDR3 DNA sequence: TGTGCCAGCAGGGGGAACACTGAAGCTTTCTTT. This encodes CASRGNTEAFF. This sequence joins TRBV7-9 and TRBJ1-1; D remains unclear. CDR3 size: 11 residues. V was clipped by 6 bases and J by 1 base, with 3 bases between them. CDR1 and CDR2 (germline): SEHNR, FQNEAQ (reference sequence). Combining the CDR3 with reference TRBV7-9 and TRBJ1-1 gives the whole variable domain DTGVSQNPRHKITKRGQNVTFRCDPISEHNRLYWYRQTLGQGPEFLTYFQNEAQLEKSRLLSDRFSAERPKGSFSTLEIQRTEQGDSAMYLCASRGNTEAFFGQGTRLTVV.

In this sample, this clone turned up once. CDR3 in DNA: TGTGCCTGGAGTTCGCCCCGGACAGGGCCCAATGAAAAACTGTTTTTT. Translated: CAWSSPRTGPNEKLFF. The chain links TRBV30 to TRBJ1-4, with 8 bases aligning to TRBD1. V was pared by 2 bases and J by 5 bases, with 10 bases of the junction left unmatched. The CDR3 sequence is 16 residues long. The germline V gene has CDR1 GTSNPN and CDR2 SVGIG (reference sequence).

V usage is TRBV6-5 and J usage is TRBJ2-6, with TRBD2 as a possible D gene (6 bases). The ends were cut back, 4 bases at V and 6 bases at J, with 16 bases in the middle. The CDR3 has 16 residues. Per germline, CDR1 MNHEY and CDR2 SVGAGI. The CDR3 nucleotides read TGTGCCAGCAGTTCGAGACGCCGCGGGGTGGCCAACGTCCTGACTTTC. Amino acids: CASSSRRRGVANVLTF.

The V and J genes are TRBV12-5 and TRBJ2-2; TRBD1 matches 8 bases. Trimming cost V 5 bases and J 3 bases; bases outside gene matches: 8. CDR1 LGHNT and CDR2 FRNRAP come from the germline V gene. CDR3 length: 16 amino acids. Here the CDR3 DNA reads TGTGCTAGTGGTCGCCAAGGACAGGGCTACACCGGGGAGCTGTTTTTT. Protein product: CASGRQGQGYTGELFF.

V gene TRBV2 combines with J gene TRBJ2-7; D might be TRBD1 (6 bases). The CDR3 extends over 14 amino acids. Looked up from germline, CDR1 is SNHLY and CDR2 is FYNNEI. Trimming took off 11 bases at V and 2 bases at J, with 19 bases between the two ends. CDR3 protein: CAGCKDSETYEQYF. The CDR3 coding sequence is TGTGCCGGCTGTAAGGACAGTGAAACCTACGAGCAGTACTTC.

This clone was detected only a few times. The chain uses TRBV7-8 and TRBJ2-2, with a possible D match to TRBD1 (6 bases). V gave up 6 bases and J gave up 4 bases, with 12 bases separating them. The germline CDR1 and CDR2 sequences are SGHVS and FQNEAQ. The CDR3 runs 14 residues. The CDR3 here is CASSSYRVTGELFF. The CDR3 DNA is TGTGCCAGCAGTTCTTACAGGGTCACCGGGGAGCTGTTTTTT.

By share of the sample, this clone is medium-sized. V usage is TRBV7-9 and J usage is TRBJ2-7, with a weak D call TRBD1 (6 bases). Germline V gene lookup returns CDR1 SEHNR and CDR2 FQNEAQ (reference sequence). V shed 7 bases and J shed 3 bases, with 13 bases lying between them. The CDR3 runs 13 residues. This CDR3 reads CASTVEGVYEQYF. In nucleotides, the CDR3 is TGTGCCAGCACCGTTGAGGGGGTCTACGAGCAGTACTTC.

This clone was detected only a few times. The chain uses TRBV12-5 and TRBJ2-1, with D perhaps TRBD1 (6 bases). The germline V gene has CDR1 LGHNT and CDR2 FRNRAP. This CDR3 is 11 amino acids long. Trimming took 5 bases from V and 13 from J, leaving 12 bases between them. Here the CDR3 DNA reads TGTGCTAGTGGTCTCGGACAGTCTCAGTTCTTC. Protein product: CASGLGQSQFF.

This CDR3 reads CSVETGVFKKLFF. Written as DNA, the CDR3 is TGCAGCGTTGAGACGGGGGTCTTCAAAAAACTGTTTTTT. The genes are TRBV29-1 and TRBJ1-4, with a possible D match to TRBD1 (5 bases). The CDR3 covers 13 residues. In germline, CDR1 is SQVTM, CDR2 ANQGSEA. V lost 3 bases to trimming and J lost 9 bases, with 14 bases between them.

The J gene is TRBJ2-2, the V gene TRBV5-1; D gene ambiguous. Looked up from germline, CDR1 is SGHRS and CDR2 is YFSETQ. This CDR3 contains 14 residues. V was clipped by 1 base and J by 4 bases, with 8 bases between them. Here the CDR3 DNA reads TGCGCCAGCAGCTTGAACACCGGCACCGGGGAGCTGTTTTTT. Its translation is CASSLNTGTGELFF.

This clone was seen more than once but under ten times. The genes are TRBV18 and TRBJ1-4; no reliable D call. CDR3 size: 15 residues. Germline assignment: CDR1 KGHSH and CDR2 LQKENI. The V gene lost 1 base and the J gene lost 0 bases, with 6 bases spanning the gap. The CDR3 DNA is TGTGCCAGCTCACCACAGGGAGCAACTAATGAAAAACTGTTTTTT. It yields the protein CASSPQGATNEKLFF.